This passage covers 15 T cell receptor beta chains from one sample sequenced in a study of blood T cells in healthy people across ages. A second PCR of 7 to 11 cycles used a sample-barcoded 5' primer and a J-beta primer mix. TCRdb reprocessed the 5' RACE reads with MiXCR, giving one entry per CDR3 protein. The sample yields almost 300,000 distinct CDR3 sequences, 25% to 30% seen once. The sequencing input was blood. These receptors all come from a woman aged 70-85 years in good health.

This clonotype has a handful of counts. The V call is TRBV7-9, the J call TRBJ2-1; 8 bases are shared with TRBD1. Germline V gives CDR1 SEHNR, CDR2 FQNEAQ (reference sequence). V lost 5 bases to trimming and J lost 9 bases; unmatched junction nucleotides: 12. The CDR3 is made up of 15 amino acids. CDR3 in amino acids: CASSPGQGKAFEQFF. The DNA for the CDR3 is TGTGCCAGCAGCCCTGGACAGGGCAAGGCTTTTGAGCAGTTCTTC. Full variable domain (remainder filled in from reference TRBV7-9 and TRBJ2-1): DTGVSQNPRHKITKRGQNVTFRCDPISEHNRLYWYRQTLGQGPEFLTYFQNEAQLEKSRLLSDRFSAERPKGSFSTLEIQRTEQGDSAMYLCASSPGQGKAFEQFFGPGTRLTVL.

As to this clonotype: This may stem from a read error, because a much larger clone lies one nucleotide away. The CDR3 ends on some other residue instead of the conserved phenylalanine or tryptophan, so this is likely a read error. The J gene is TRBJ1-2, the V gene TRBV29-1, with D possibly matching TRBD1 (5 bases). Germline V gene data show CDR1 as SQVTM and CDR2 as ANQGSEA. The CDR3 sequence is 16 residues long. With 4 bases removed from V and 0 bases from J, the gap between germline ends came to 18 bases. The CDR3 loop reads CSVVESRALANYGYTL. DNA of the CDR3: TGCAGCGTTGTAGAGAGCAGGGCACTAGCTAACTATGGCTACACCCTC.

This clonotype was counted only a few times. The CDR3 DNA sequence: TGTGCCAGCAGCTTAAGGGACCCACGGAGGGGCGAAAAACTGTTTTTT. Translated, it gives CASSLRDPRRGEKLFF. The chain carries TRBV7-6 and TRBJ1-4; TRBD1 is a possible D gene (5 bases). Germline V gives CDR1 SGHVS, CDR2 FNYEAQ. The CDR3 is made up of 16 amino acids. Trimming took off 2 bases at V and 8 bases at J, with 18 bases between the two ends.

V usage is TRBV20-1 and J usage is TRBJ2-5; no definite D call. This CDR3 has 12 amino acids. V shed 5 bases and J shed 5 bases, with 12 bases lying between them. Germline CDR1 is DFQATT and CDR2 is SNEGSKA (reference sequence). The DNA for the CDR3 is TGCAGTGCTGGGTATTTCGGGGAGACCCAGTACTTC. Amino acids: CSAGYFGETQYF.

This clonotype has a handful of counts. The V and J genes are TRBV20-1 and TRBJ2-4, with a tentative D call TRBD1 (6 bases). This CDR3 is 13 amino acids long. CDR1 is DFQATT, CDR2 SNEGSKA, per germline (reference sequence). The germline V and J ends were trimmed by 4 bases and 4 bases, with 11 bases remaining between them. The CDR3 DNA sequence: TGCAGTGCTATCGATACAGGGAAAAACATTCAGTACTTC. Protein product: CSAIDTGKNIQYF.

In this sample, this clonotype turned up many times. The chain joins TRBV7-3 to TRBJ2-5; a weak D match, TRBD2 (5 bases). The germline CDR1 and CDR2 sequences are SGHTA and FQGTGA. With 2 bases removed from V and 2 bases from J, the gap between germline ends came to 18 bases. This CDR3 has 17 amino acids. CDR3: CASSLPCGWTRQETQYF. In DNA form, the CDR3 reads TGTGCCAGCAGCTTACCTTGCGGGTGGACTCGGCAAGAGACCCAGTACTTC.

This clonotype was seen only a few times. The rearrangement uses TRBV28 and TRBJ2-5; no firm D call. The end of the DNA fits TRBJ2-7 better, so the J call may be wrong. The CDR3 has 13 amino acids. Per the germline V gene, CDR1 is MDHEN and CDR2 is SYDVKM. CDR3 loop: CASSFFGVDEQYF. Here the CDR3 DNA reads TGTGCCAGCAGTTTTTTTGGGGTTGACGAGCAGTACTTC.

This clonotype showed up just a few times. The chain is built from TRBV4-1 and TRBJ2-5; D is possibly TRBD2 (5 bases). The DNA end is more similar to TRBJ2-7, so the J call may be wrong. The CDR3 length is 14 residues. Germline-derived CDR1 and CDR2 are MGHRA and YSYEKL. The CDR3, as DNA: TGCGCCAGCAGCCAAGGAGGGTCGGCCTACGAGCAGTACTTC. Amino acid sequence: CASSQGGSAYEQYF.

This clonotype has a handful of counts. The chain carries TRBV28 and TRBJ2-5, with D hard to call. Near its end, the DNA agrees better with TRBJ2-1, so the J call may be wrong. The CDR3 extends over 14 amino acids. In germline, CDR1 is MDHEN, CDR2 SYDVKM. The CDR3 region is CANSPPSRAREQFF. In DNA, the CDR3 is TGTGCCAACAGCCCACCCTCGCGAGCCCGGGAGCAGTTCTTC.

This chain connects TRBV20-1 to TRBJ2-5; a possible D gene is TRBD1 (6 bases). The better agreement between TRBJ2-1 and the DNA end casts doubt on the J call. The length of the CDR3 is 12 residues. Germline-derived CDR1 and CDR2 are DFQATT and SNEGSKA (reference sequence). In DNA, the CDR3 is TGCAGCGCTGAGCCCCGAGGGGGTTGGCAGTTCTTC. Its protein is CSAEPRGGWQFF.

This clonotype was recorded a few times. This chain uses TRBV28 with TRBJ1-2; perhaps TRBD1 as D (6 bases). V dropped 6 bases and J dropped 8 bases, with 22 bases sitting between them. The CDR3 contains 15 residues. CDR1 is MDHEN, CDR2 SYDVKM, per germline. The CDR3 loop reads CASRWAGQGKRGYTF. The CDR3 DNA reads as TGTGCCAGCAGATGGGCGGGCCAGGGGAAGAGAGGCTACACCTTC.

The CDR3 nucleotides read TGTGCCAGCGGCTACGGGAACAGGGGTACCTATGGCTACACCTTC. This sequence encodes CASGYGNRGTYGYTF. V is TRBV6-1 and J is TRBJ1-2; 7 bases match TRBD1. Germline lookup yields CDR1 MNHNS and CDR2 SASEGT. This CDR3 has 15 residues. The V and J ends lost 8 bases and 4 bases, in that order; junction bases with no gene match: 13.

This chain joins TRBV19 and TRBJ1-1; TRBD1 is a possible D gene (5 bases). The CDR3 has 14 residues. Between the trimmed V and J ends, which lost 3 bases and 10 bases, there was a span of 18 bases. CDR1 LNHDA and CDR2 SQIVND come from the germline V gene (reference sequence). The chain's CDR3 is CASSIRDSLTGAFF. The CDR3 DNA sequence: TGTGCCAGTAGTATTCGAGATTCCCTCACAGGAGCTTTCTTT.

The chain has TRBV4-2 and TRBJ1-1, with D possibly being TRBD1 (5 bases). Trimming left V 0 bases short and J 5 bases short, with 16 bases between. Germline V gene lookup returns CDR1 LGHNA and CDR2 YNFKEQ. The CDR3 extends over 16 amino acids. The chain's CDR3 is CASSQERGGSKTEAFF. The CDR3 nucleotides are TGTGCCAGCAGCCAAGAGAGGGGAGGGTCGAAAACTGAAGCTTTCTTT.

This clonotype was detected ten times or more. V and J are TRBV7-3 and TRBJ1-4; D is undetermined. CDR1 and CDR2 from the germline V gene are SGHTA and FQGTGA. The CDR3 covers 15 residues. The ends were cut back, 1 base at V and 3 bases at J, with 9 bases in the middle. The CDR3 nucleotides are TGTGCCAGCAGCTTAATGGGGAGTGCTAATGAAAAACTGTTTTTT. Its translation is CASSLMGSANEKLFF.